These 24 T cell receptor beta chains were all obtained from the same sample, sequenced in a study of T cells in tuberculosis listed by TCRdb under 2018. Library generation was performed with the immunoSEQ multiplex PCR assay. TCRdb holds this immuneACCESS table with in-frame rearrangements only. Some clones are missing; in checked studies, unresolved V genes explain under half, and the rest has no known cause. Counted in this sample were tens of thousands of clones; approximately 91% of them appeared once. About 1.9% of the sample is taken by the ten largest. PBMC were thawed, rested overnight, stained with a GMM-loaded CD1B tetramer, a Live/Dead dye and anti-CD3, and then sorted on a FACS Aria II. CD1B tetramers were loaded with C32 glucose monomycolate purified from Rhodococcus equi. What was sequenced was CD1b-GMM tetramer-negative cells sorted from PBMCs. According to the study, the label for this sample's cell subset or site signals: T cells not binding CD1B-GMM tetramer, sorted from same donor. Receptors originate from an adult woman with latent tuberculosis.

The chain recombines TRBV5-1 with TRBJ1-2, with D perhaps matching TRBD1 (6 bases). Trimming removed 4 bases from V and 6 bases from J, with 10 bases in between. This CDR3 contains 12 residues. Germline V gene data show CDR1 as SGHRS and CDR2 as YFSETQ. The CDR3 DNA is TGCGCCAGCAGCCCGTACAGGGATGGCTACACCTTC. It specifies CASSPYRDGYTF.

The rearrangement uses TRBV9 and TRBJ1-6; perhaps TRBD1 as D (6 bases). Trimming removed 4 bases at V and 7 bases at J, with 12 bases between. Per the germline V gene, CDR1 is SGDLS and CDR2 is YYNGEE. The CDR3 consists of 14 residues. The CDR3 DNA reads TGTGCCAGCAGCACTGGACAGTCAAATTCACCCCTCCACTTT. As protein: CASSTGQSNSPLHF. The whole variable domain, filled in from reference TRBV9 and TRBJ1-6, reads DSGVTQTPKHLITATGQRVTLRCSPRSGDLSVYWYQQSLDQGLQFLIQYYNGEERAKGNILERFSAQQFPDLHSELNLSSLELGDSALYFCASSTGQSNSPLHFGNGTRLTVT.

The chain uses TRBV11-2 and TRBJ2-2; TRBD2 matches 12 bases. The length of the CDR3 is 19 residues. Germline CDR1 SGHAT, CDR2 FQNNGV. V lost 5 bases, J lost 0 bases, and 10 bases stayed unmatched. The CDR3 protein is CASSRRSPSGGANTGELFF. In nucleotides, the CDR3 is TGTGCCAGCAGCCGCCGGTCTCCTAGCGGGGGGGCGAACACCGGGGAGCTGTTTTTT.

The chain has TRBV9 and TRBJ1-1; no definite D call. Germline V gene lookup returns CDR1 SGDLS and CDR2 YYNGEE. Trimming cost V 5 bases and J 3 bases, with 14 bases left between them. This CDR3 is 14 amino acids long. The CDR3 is CASSFSGRDTEAFF. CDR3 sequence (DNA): TGTGCCAGCAGTTTTAGCGGGCGGGACACTGAAGCTTTCTTT.

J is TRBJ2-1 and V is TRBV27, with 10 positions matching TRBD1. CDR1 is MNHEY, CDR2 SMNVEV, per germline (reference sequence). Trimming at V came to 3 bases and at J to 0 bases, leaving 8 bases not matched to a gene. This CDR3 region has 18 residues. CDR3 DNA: TGTGCCAGCAGTTTCCGGACAGGGGGTCTTAGCTCCTACAATGAGCAGTTCTTC. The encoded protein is CASSFRTGGLSSYNEQFF.

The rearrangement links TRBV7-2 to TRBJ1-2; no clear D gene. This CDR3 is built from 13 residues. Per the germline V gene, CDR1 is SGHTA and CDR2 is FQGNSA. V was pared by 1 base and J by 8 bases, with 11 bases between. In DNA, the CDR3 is TGTGCCAGCAGCTTAGACGACACTTCCGGCTACACCTTC. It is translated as CASSLDDTSGYTF. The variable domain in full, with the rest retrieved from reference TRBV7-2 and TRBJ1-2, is GAGVSQSPSNKVTEKGKDVELRCDPISGHTALYWYRQSLGQGLEFLIYFQGNSAPDKSGLPSDRFSAERTGGSVSTLTIQRTQQEDSAVYLCASSLDDTSGYTFGSGTRLTVV.

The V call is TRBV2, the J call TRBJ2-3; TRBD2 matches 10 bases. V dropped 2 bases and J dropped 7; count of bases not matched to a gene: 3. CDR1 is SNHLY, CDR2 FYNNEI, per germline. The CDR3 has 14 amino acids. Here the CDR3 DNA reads TGTGCCAGCAGTGAATGGACTAGCGGATATACGCAGTATTTT. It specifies CASSEWTSGYTQYF.

As DNA, the CDR3 is TGTGCCAGCAGGGAATGGACCAGGGGAGGGACAAAATCTTACGAGCAGTACGTC. Its protein product is CASREWTRGGTKSYEQYV. This chain connects TRBV6-1 to TRBJ2-7, with D tentatively TRBD2 (7 bases). This CDR3 has 18 amino acids. From germline, CDR1 is MNHNS and CDR2 SASEGT. Trimming took 6 bases from V and 4 from J, leaving 28 bases between them.

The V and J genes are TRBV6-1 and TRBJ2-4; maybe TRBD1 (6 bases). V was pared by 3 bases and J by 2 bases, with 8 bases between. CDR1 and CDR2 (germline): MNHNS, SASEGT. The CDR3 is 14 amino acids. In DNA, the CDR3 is TGTGCCAGCAGTGACAGGGGATCCAAAAACATTCAGTACTTC. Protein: CASSDRGSKNIQYF.

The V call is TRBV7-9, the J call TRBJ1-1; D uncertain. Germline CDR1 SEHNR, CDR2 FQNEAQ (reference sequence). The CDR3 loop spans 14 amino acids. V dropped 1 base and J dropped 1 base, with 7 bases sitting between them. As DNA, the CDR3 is TGTGCCAGCAGCTTAGAAGCGGCGAACACTGAAGCTTTCTTT. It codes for CASSLEAANTEAFF. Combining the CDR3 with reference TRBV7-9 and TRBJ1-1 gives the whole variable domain DTGVSQNPRHKITKRGQNVTFRCDPISEHNRLYWYRQTLGQGPEFLTYFQNEAQLEKSRLLSDRFSAERPKGSFSTLEIQRTEQGDSAMYLCASSLEAANTEAFFGQGTRLTVV.

The DNA of the CDR3 is TGTGCCAGTAGCACTGGACAGGGCCCCTACACCTTC. This translates into CASSTGQGPYTF. The V and J genes are TRBV19 and TRBJ1-2; the match to TRBD1 covers 8 bases. Germline V gene lookup returns CDR1 LNHDA and CDR2 SQIVND (reference sequence). Unmatched junction bases numbered 7, after V lost 6 bases and J lost 10 bases. The CDR3 extends over 12 amino acids. Supplemented by reference TRBV19 and TRBJ1-2, the full variable domain reads DGGITQSPKYLFRKEGQNVTLSCEQNLNHDAMYWYRQDPGQGLRLIYYSQIVNDFQKGDIAEGYSVSREKKESFPLTVTSAQKNPTAFYLCASSTGQGPYTFGSGTRLTVV.

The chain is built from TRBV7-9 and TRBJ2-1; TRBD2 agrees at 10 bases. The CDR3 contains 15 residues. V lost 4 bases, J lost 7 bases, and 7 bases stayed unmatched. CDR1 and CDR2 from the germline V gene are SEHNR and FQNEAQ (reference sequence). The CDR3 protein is CASSWQTSGWNEQFF. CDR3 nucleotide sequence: TGTGCCAGCAGCTGGCAGACTAGCGGGTGGAATGAGCAGTTCTTC.

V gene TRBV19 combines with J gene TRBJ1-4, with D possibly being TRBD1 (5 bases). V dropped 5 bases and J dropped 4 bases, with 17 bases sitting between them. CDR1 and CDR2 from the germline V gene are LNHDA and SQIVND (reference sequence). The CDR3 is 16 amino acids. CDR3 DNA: TGTGCCAGTAGTCCACTCCATAGGGGACTTAATGAAAAACTGTTTTTT. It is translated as CASSPLHRGLNEKLFF. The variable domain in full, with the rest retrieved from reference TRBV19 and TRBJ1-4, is DGGITQSPKYLFRKEGQNVTLSCEQNLNHDAMYWYRQDPGQGLRLIYYSQIVNDFQKGDIAEGYSVSREKKESFPLTVTSAQKNPTAFYLCASSPLHRGLNEKLFFGSGTQLSVL.

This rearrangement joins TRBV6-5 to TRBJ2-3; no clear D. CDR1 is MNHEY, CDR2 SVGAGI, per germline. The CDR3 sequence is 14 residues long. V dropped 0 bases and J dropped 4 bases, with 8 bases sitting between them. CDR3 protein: CASSYSIEPDTQYF. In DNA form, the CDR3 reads TGTGCCAGCAGTTACTCTATAGAGCCAGATACGCAGTATTTT.

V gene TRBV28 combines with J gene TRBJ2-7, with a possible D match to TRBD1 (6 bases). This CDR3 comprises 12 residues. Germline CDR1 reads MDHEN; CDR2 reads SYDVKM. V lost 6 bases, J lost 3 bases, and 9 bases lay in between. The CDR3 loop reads CASSSGVYEQYV. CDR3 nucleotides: TGTGCCAGCAGCTCAGGGGTCTACGAGCAGTACGTC.

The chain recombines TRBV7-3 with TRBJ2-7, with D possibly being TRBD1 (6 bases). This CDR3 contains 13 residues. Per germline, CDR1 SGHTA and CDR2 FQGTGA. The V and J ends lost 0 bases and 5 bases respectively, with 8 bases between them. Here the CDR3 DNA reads TGTGCCAGCAGCTTAACACAGGGCCACGAGCAGTACGTC. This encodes CASSLTQGHEQYV.

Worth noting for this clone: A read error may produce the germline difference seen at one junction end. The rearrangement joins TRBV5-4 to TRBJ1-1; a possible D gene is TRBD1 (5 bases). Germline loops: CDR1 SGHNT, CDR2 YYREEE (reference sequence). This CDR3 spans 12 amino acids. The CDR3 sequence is CASSLHQQQEHF. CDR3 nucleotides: TGTGCCAGCAGCTTACACCAACAACAGGAGCACTTT. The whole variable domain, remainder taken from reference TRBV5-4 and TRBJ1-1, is ETGVTQSPTHLIKTRGQQVTLRCSSQSGHNTVSWYQQALGQGPQFIFQYYREEENGRGNFPPRFSGLQFPNYSSELNVNALELDDSALYLCASSLHQQQEHFGQGTRLTVV.

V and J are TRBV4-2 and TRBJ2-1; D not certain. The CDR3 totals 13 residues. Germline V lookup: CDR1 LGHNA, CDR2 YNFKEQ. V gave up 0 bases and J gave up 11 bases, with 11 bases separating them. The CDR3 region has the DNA TGTGCCAGCAGCCAAGATGGGCGAGCTCAGCAGTTCTTC. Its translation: CASSQDGRAQQFF.

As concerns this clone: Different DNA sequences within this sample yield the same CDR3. CDR3 in amino acids: CASSAVRTGELFF. DNA of the CDR3: TGTGCCAGCAGCGCCGTGAGGACCGGGGAGCTGTTTTTT. The chain couples TRBV7-6 to TRBJ2-2; no firm D call. Germline CDR1 reads SGHVS; CDR2 reads FNYEAQ. The V end was cut by 5 bases, the J end by 5 bases, with 9 bases between. CDR3 size: 13 residues.

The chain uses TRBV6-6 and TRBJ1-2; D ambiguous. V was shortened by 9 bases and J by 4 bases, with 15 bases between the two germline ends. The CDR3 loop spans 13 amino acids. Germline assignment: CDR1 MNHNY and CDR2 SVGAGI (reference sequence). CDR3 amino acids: CASRTAGSYGYTF. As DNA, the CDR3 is TGTGCCAGTAGGACCGCGGGGAGCTATGGCTACACCTTC.

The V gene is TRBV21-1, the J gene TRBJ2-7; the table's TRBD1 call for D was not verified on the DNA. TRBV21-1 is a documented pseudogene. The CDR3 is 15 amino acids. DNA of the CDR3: TGTGCCAGCAGCATTCATAGACAGCGCCCCTACGAGCAGTACTTC. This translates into CASSIHRQRPYEQYF.

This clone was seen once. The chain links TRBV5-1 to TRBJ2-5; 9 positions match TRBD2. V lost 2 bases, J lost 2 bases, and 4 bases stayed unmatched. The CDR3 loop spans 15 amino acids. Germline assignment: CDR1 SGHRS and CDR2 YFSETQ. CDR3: CASSFQRGVQETQYF. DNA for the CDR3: TGCGCCAGCAGCTTCCAGCGGGGGGTACAAGAGACCCAGTACTTC.

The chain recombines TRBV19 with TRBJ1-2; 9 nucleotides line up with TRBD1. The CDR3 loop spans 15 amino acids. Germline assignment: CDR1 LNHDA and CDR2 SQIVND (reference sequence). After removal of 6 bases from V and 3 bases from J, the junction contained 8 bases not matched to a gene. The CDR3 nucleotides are TGTGCCAGTAGCCTACCGGGACAGGGCCACTATGGCTACACCTTC. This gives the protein CASSLPGQGHYGYTF. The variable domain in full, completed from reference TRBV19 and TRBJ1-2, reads DGGITQSPKYLFRKEGQNVTLSCEQNLNHDAMYWYRQDPGQGLRLIYYSQIVNDFQKGDIAEGYSVSREKKESFPLTVTSAQKNPTAFYLCASSLPGQGHYGYTFGSGTRLTVV.

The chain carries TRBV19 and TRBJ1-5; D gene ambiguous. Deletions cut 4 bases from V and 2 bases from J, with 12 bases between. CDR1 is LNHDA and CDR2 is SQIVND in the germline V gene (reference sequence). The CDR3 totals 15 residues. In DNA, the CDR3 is TGTGCCAGTAGTAGCAGTCCCCGGGGCAATCAGCCCCAGCATTTT. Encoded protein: CASSSSPRGNQPQHF. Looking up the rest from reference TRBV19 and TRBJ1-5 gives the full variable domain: DGGITQSPKYLFRKEGQNVTLSCEQNLNHDAMYWYRQDPGQGLRLIYYSQIVNDFQKGDIAEGYSVSREKKESFPLTVTSAQKNPTAFYLCASSSSPRGNQPQHFGDGTRLSIL.